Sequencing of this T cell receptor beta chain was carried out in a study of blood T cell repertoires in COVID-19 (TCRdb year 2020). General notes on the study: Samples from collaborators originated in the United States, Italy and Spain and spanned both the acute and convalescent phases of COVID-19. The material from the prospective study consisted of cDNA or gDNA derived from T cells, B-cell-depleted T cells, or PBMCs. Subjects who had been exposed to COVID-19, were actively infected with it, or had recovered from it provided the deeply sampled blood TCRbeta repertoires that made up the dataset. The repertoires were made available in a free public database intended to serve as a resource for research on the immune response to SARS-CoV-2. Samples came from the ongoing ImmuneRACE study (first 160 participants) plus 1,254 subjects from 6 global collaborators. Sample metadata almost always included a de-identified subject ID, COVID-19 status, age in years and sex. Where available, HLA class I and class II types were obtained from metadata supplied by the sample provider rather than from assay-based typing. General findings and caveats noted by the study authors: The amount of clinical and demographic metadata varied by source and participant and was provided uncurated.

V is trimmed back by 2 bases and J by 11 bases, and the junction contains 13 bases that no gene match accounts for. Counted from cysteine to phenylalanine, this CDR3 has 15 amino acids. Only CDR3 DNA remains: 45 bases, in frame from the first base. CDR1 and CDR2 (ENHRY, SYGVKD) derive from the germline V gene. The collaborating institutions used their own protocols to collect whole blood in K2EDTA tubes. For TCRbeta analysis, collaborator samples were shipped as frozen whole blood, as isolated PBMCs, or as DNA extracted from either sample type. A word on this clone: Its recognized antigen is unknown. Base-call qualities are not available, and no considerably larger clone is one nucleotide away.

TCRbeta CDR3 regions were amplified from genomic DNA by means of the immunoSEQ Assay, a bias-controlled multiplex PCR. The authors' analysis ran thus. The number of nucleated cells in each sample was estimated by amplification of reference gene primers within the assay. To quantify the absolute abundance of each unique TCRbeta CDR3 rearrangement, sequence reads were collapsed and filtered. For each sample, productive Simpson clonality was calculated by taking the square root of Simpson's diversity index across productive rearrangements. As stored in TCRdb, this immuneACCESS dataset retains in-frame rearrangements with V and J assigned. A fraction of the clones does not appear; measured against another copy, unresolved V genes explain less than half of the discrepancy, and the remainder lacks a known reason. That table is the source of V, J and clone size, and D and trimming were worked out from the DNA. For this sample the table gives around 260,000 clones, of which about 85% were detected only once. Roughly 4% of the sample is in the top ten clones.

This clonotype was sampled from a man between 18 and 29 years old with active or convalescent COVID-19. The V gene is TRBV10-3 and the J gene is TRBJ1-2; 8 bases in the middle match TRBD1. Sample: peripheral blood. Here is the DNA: TGTGCCATCAGTGAGGACAGGGGCCTTTTTCTGCGGTACACCTTC. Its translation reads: CAISEDRGLFLRYTF.